Listed below are T cell receptor beta chains from one sample, sequenced in a study of blood T cell repertoires in COVID-19. TCRdb's table, derived via immunoSEQ multiplex PCR, lists solely in-frame clones and lacks some. The sample comprises approximately 250,000 clones, approximately 86% of which are singletons, and less than 15% rests with the top ten. The sequencing input was peripheral blood. All receptors come from a woman aged 70-85 years with COVID-19, enrolled during active disease. Each CDR3 is given with its conserved first and last residue. Fields, in order: D gene, clone size, V gene, J gene, CDR3 DNA, CDR3 protein. D genes are given only for firm matches. Where a row states a size, it is once, few, many or the class of an expanded clone; other rows omit it.

D: NA
size: NA
V: TRBV30
J: TRBJ2-5
DNA: TGTGCCTGGAGTGGGAGCGAGCGGGAGACCCAGTACTTC
CDR3: CAWSGSERETQYF

D: NA
size: NA
V: TRBV7-8
J: TRBJ1-1
DNA: TGTGCCAGCAGCTTTTTGGCCTTTCGGGACACTGAAGCTTTCTTT
CDR3: CASSFLAFRDTEAFF

D: NA
size: NA
V: TRBV5-1
J: TRBJ1-1
DNA: TGCGCCAGCAGCTTGGGATTTGGAGGAAACACTGAAGCTTTCTTT
CDR3: CASSLGFGGNTEAFF

D: TRBD1
size: NA
V: TRBV27
J: TRBJ1-2
DNA: TGTGCCAGCAGTTCAATGGACAGGGGAGGCGTCTATGGCTACACCTTC
CDR3: CASSSMDRGGVYGYTF

D: TRBD1
size: NA
V: TRBV14
J: TRBJ1-3
DNA: TGTGCCAGCAGCCAAGATCCCCCTGACAGGGTTGGAGAGAACACCATATATTTT
CDR3: CASSQDPPDRVGENTIYF

D: NA
size: NA
V: TRBV2
J: TRBJ2-3
DNA: TGTGCCAGCATGAGAGGAGTTAACACAGATACGCAGTATTTT
CDR3: CASMRGVNTDTQYF

D: NA
size: NA
V: TRBV28
J: TRBJ1-3
DNA: TGTGCCAGCAGTGCCGCAGGGGTCTCTGGAAACACCATATATTTT
CDR3: CASSAAGVSGNTIYF

D: NA
size: NA
V: TRBV6-6
J: TRBJ1-6
DNA: TGTGCCAGCAGTTACTCACAGGGTACCGGGAATTCACCCCTCCACTTT
CDR3: CASSYSQGTGNSPLHF

D: NA
size: NA
V: TRBV7-9
J: TRBJ1-1
DNA: TGTGCCAGCAGCCTAGATACGTGGGCTGTCGAAGCTTTCTTT
CDR3: CASSLDTWAVEAFF

D: NA
size: many
V: TRBV2
J: TRBJ2-3
DNA: TGTGCCAGCAGACCGGGGTCCTCTAGCACAGATACGCAGTATTTT
CDR3: CASRPGSSSTDTQYF

D: NA
size: NA
V: TRBV2
J: TRBJ2-2
DNA: TGTGCCAGCTCCACGGAGCTCGACGGGGAGCTGTTTTTT
CDR3: CASSTELDGELFF

D: NA
size: NA
V: TRBV25-1
J: TRBJ2-7
DNA: TGTGCCAGCAGTGCAGGGCTACTCTACGAGCAGTACTTC
CDR3: CASSAGLLYEQYF

D: TRBD1
size: NA
V: TRBV6-2/TRBV6-3
J: TRBJ1-5
DNA: TGTGCCAGCAGCAGGGACAGGGGAGGGGATCAGCCCCAGCATTTT
CDR3: CASSRDRGGDQPQHF

D: NA
size: NA
V: TRBV24-1
J: TRBJ2-1
DNA: TGTGCCACCAGTGATGGACACCTCTCTTTTACCAATGAGCAGTTCTTC
CDR3: CATSDGHLSFTNEQFF

D: NA
size: few
V: TRBV6-2/TRBV6-3
J: TRBJ1-5
DNA: TGTGCCAGCAGTTACGAGGGGGTTACTCAGCCCCAGCATTTT
CDR3: CASSYEGVTQPQHF

D: NA
size: NA
V: TRBV28
J: TRBJ1-2
DNA: TGTGCCAGCAAAACCGAGGGCGGGGGCTACACCTTC
CDR3: CASKTEGGGYTF

D: NA
size: NA
V: TRBV4-1
J: TRBJ1-2
DNA: TGCGCCAGCAGCCAAAAAGCCCTTCCGAGTCGCGGCTATGGCTACACCTTC
CDR3: CASSQKALPSRGYGYTF

D: TRBD1
size: once
V: TRBV3-1/TRBV3-2
J: TRBJ1-2
DNA: TGTGCCAGCAGCCAAGACTGGACAGGGACCGATGGCTACACCTTC
CDR3: CASSQDWTGTDGYTF

D: TRBD1
size: NA
V: TRBV12-5
J: TRBJ2-1
DNA: TGTGCTAGTGGTCGAACCGGACAGGGCTCCTACAATGAGCAGTTCTTC
CDR3: CASGRTGQGSYNEQFF

D: NA
size: NA
V: TRBV5-6
J: TRBJ2-2
DNA: TGTGCCAGCAGCCCAGCCGGGGAGCTGTTTTTT
CDR3: CASSPAGELFF

D: TRBD1
size: NA
V: TRBV10-2
J: TRBJ1-1
DNA: TGCGCCAGCAGCGACCTGGGACAGAAAACTTTGAACACTGAAGCTTTCTTT
CDR3: CASSDLGQKTLNTEAFF

D: TRBD2
size: NA
V: TRBV5-1
J: TRBJ2-1
DNA: TGCGCCAGCAGCTTGGTAGGACTAGCGGGGGATGAGCAGTTCTTC
CDR3: CASSLVGLAGDEQFF

D: TRBD1
size: NA
V: TRBV24-1
J: TRBJ2-5
DNA: TGTGCCACCAGTGATTCAGGACAGGGGCGGGAGGAGACCCAGTACTTC
CDR3: CATSDSGQGREETQYF

D: NA
size: NA
V: TRBV12-3/TRBV12-4
J: TRBJ2-7
DNA: TGTGCCAGCAGTTTCGGGAGCTACGAGCAGTACTTC
CDR3: CASSFGSYEQYF

D: NA
size: NA
V: TRBV5-6
J: TRBJ1-1
DNA: TGTGCCAGCAGCTTGGAGCGCAGAAACACTGAAGCTTTCTTT
CDR3: CASSLERRNTEAFF

D: TRBD1
size: NA
V: TRBV4-1
J: TRBJ2-3
DNA: TGCGCCAGCAGACCGACAGGGAAATGGACAGATACGCAGTATTTT
CDR3: CASRPTGKWTDTQYF

D: TRBD1
size: NA
V: TRBV18
J: TRBJ1-2
DNA: TGTGCCAGCTCAGAGCTTCAGGGACAGGGTGACTATGGCTACACCTTC
CDR3: CASSELQGQGDYGYTF

D: TRBD1
size: NA
V: TRBV28
J: TRBJ1-1
DNA: TGTGCCAGCAGCGACAGGGGCCTGTTGAACACTGAAGCTTTCTTT
CDR3: CASSDRGLLNTEAFF

D: TRBD1
size: few
V: TRBV9
J: TRBJ1-2
DNA: TGTGCCAGCAGCGTCAACAGGGGGGGCTACACCTTC
CDR3: CASSVNRGGYTF

D: TRBD1
size: NA
V: TRBV3-1/TRBV3-2
J: TRBJ1-1
DNA: TGTGCCAGCAGCGGGACAGGGTCAATGAACACTGAAGCTTTCTTT
CDR3: CASSGTGSMNTEAFF

D: TRBD1
size: NA
V: TRBV29-1
J: TRBJ1-2
DNA: TGCAGCGTTGAAGGGGACAGGGGGCAACCTTATGGCTACACCTTC
CDR3: CSVEGDRGQPYGYTF

D: NA
size: NA
V: TRBV11-3
J: TRBJ2-5
DNA: TGTGCCAGCAGCGCGGGCCGCAAGACCCAGTACTTC
CDR3: CASSAGRKTQYF

D: NA
size: NA
V: TRBV11-2
J: TRBJ2-2
DNA: TGTGCCAGCAGCCCGGGACAGAACACCGGGGAGCTGTTTTTT
CDR3: CASSPGQNTGELFF

D: NA
size: NA
V: TRBV4-1
J: TRBJ1-1
DNA: TGCGCCAGCAGGGTCCTCGCGTCGATGAACACTGAAGCTTTCTTT
CDR3: CASRVLASMNTEAFF

D: TRBD1
size: NA
V: TRBV12-5
J: TRBJ2-2
DNA: TGTGCTAGTGGTTCCTCCGGGACAGCCGACACCGGGGAGCTGTTTTTT
CDR3: CASGSSGTADTGELFF

D: TRBD1
size: NA
V: TRBV10-3
J: TRBJ1-2
DNA: TGTGCCATCAGTGAGGGGGGACAGGGGAGTGGCTACACCTTC
CDR3: CAISEGGQGSGYTF

D: TRBD2
size: NA
V: TRBV24-1
J: TRBJ2-4
DNA: TGTGCCACCAGTGATAGCGGGGTCGGAAACATTCAGTACTTC
CDR3: CATSDSGVGNIQYF

D: NA
size: NA
V: TRBV6-1
J: TRBJ1-2
DNA: TGTGCCAGCAGTGAACTAGAGGGCAGTTCTAACTATGGCTACACCTTC
CDR3: CASSELEGSSNYGYTF

D: TRBD2
size: NA
V: TRBV12-5
J: TRBJ2-5
DNA: TGTGCTAGTGGTTTGGTACCGACTAGCGGGGTATCGGGTCTGGAGACCCAGTACTTC
CDR3: CASGLVPTSGVSGLETQYF

D: NA
size: NA
V: TRBV7-8
J: TRBJ1-6
DNA: TGTGCCAGCAGCTCACAAGGGAGTCCCCAAAATTCACCCCTCCACTTT
CDR3: CASSSQGSPQNSPLHF

D: NA
size: NA
V: TRBV12-3/TRBV12-4
J: TRBJ2-7
DNA: TGTGCCAGCAGCCCTGACAACTACGAGCAGTACTTC
CDR3: CASSPDNYEQYF